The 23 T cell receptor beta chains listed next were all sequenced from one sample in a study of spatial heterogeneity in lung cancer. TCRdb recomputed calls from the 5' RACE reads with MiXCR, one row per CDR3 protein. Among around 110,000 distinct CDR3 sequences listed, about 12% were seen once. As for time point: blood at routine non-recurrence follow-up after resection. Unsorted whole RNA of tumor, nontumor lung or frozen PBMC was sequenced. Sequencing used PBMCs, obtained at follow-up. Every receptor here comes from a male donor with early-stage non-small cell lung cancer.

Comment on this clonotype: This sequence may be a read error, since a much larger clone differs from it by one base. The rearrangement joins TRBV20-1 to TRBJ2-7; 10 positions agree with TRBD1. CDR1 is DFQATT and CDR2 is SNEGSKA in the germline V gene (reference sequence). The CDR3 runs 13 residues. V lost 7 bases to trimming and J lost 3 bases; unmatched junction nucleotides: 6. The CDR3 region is CSVVRDRGYEQYF. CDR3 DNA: TGCAGTGTCGTCCGGGACAGGGGCTACGAGCAGTACTTC.

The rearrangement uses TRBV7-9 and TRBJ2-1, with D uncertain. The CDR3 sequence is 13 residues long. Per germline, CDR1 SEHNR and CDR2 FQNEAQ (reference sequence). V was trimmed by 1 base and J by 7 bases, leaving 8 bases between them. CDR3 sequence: CASSLDAGNEQFF. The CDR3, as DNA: TGTGCCAGCAGCTTAGATGCCGGAAATGAGCAGTTCTTC.

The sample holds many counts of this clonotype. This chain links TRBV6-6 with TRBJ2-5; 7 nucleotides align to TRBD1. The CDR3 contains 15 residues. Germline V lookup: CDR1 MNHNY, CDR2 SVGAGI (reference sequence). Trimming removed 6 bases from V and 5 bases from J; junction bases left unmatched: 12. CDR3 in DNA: TGTGCCAGCAGCGCCCGCGGACAGGTCGGGGAGACCCAGTACTTC. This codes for CASSARGQVGETQYF.

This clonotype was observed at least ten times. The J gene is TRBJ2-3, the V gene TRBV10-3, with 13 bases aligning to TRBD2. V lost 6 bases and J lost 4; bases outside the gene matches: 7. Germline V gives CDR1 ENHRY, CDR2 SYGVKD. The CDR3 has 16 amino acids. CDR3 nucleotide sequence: TGTGCCATCAGGTCAACTAGCGGGGGGGCCGCAGATACGCAGTATTTT. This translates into CAIRSTSGGAADTQYF.

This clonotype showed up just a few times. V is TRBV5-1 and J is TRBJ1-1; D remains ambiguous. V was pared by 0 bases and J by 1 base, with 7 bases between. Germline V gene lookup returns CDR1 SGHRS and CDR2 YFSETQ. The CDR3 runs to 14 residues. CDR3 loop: CASSLESGNTEAFF. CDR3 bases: TGCGCCAGCAGCTTGGAGTCAGGGAACACTGAAGCTTTCTTT.

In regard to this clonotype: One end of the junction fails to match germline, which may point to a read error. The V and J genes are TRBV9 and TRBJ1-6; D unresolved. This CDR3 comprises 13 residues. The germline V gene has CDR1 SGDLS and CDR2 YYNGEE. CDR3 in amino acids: CASTTEVNSPLPF. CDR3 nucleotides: TGTGCCAGCACTACGGAGGTAAATTCACCCCTCCCCTTT.

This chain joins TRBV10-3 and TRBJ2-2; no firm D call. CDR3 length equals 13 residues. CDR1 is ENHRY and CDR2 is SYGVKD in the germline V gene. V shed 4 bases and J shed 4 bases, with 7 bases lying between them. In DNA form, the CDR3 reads TGTGCCATCAGTGCCGGAACCACCGGGGAGCTGTTTTTT. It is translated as CAISAGTTGELFF.

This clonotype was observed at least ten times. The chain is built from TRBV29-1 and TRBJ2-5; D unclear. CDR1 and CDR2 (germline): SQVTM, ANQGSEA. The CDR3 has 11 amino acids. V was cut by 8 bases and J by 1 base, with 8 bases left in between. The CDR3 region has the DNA TGCAGCATCATGTCCCAAGAGACCCAGTACTTC. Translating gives CSIMSQETQYF.

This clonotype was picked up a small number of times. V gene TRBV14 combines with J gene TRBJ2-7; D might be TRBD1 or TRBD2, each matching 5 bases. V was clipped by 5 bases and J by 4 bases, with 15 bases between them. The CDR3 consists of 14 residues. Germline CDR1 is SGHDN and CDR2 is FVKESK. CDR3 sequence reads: CASSDTGGGYEQYF. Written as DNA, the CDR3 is TGTGCCAGCAGCGACACCGGTGGGGGATACGAGCAGTACTTC.

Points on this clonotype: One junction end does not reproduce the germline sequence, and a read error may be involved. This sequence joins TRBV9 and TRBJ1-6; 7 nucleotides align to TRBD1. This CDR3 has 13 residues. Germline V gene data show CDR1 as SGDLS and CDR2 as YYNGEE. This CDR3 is CTSSTRGESPLHF. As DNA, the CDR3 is TGTACCAGCAGCACCAGGGGGGAGTCACCCCTCCACTTT.

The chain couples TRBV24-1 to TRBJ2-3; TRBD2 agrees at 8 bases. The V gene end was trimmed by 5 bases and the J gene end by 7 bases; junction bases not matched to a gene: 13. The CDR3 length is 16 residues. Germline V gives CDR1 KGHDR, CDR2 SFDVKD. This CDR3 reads CATSAPRASGHNTQYF. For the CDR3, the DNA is TGTGCCACCAGTGCCCCCCGGGCTAGCGGGCATAATACGCAGTATTTT.

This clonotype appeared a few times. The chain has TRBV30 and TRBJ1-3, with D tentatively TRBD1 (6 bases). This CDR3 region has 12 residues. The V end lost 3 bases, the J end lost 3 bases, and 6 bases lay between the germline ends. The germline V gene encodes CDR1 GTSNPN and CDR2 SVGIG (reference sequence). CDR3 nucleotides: TGTGCCTGGAGGGACAGTGGAAACACCATATATTTT. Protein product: CAWRDSGNTIYF.

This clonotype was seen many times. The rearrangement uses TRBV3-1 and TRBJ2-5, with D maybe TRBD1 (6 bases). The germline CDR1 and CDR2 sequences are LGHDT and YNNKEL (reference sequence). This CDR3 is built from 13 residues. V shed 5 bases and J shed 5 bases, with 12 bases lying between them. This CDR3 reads CASSTRGVETQYF. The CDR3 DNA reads TGTGCCAGCAGCACCAGGGGAGTTGAGACCCAGTACTTC.

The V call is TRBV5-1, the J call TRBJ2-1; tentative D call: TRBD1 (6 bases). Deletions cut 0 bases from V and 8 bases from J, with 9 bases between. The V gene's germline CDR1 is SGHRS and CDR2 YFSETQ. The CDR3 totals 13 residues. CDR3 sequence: CASSLGTVDEQFF. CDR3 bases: TGCGCCAGCAGCTTGGGGACAGTGGATGAGCAGTTCTTC. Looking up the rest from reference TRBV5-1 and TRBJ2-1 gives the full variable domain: KAGVTQTPRYLIKTRGQQVTLSCSPISGHRSVSWYQQTPGQGLQFLFEYFSETQRNKGNFPGRFSGRQFSNSRSEMNVSTLELGDSALYLCASSLGTVDEQFFGPGTRLTVL.

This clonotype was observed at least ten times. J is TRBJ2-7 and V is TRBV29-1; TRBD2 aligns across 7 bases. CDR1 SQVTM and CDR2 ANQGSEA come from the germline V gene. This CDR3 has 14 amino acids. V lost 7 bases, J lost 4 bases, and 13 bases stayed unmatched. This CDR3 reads CSAPGGMTAYEQYF. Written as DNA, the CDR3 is TGCAGCGCCCCGGGAGGTATGACAGCATACGAGCAGTACTTC.

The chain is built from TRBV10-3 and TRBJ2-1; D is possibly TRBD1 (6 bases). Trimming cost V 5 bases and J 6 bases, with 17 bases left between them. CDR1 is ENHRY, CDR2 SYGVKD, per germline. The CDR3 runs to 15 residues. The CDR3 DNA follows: TGTGCCATCAGTCAACAGGGATTGGGCCTCAATGAGCAGTTCTTC. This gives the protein CAISQQGLGLNEQFF.

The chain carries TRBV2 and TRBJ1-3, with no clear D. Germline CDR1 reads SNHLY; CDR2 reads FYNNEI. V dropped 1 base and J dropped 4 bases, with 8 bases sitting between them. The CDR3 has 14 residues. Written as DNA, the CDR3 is TGTGCCAGCAGTGAAGTAGAGCCCGGAAACACCATATATTTT. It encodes CASSEVEPGNTIYF. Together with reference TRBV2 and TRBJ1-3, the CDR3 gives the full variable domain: EPEVTQTPSHQVTQMGQEVILRCVPISNHLYFYWYRQILGQKVEFLVSFYNNEISEKSEIFDDQFSVERPDGSNFTLKIRSTKLEDSAMYFCASSEVEPGNTIYFGEGSWLTVV.

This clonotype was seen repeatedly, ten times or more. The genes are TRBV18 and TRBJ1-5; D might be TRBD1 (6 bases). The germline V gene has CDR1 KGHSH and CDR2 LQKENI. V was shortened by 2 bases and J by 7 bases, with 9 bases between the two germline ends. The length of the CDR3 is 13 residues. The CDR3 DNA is TGTGCCAGCTCACCAGCACAGGGCCAGCCCCAGCATTTT. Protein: CASSPAQGQPQHF. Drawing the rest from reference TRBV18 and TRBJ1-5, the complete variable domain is NAGVMQNPRHLVRRRGQEARLRCSPMKGHSHVYWYRQLPEEGLKFMVYLQKENIIDESGMPKERFSAEFPKEGPSILRIQQVVRGDSAAYFCASSPAQGQPQHFGDGTRLSIL.

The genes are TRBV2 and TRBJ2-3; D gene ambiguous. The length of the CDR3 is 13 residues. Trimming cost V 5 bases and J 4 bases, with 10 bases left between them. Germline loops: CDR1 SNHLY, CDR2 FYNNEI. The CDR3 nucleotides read TGTGCCAGCAGTTATTCGGGTGCAGATACGCAGTATTTT. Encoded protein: CASSYSGADTQYF.

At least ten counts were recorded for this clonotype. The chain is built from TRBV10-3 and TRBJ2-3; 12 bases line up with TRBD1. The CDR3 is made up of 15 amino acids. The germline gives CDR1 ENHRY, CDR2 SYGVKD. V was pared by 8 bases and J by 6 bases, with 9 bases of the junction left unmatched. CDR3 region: CAISPGQGAPDTQYF. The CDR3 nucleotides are TGTGCCATCTCTCCGGGACAGGGGGCGCCCGATACGCAGTATTTT.

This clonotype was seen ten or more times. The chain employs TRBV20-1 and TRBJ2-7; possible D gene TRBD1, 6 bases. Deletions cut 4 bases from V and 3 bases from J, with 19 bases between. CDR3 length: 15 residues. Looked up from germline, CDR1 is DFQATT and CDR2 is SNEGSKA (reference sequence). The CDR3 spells CSATSGQQASYEQYF. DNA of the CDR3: TGCAGTGCTACCTCAGGACAGCAAGCTAGCTACGAGCAGTACTTC.

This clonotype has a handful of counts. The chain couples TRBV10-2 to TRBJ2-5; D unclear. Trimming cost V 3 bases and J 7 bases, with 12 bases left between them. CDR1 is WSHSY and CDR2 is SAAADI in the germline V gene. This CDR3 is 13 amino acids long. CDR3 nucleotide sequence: TGCGCCAGCAGTGAATTGCGGCAAACGACCCAGTACTTC. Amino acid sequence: CASSELRQTTQYF.

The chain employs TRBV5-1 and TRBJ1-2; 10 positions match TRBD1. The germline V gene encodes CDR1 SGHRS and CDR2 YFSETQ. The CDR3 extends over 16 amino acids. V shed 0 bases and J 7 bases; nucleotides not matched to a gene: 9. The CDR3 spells CASSLATGTGEIGYTF. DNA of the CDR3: TGCGCCAGCAGCTTGGCTACCGGGACAGGGGAGATTGGCTACACCTTC.